The rows below give T cell receptor beta chains drawn from one sample of a study of Ad26.COV2.S vaccination and SARS-CoV-2 variants. The protocol was immunoSEQ multiplex PCR, while the TCRdb copy is restricted to in-frame clones and leaves out a portion. The sample consists of some 640,000 clones, about 90% of them appearing once. The input for sequencing was peripheral blood, taken in a trial of Ad26.COV2.S vaccine versus placebo. These receptors all stem from a person between 18 and 59 years old who received the Ad26.COV2.S COVID-19 vaccine or a placebo. CDR3s include the opening cysteine and the closing phenylalanine or tryptophan. A D gene is named only where the DNA matches it firmly. Clone size is shown for a subset of rows, as once, few, many or a class of expanded clone.

-	TRBV2	TRBJ2-3	-	CASSDPDSTDTQYF	TGTGCCAGCAGTGACCCGGACAGCACAGATACGCAGTATTTT
-	TRBV5-8	TRBJ2-1	-	CASSLAWLRGNEQFF	TGTGCCAGCAGCTTGGCCTGGCTCCGCGGTAATGAGCAGTTCTTC
TRBD2	TRBV29-1	TRBJ2-1	-	CSVATLAGVNEQFF	TGCAGCGTTGCTACACTAGCGGGAGTAAATGAGCAGTTCTTC
-	TRBV3-1/TRBV3-2	TRBJ2-1	-	CASSHRGGTNNEQFF	TGTGCCAGCAGCCACAGGGGGGGCACAAACAATGAGCAGTTCTTC
-	TRBV15	TRBJ1-5	-	CATRVGRGSNQPQHF	TGTGCCACCCGAGTTGGGCGGGGGAGCAATCAGCCCCAGCATTTT
TRBD2	TRBV19	TRBJ2-3	-	CASTRGGGLTDTQYF	TGTGCCAGTACCCGCGGCGGGGGGCTCACAGATACGCAGTATTTT
-	TRBV6-5	TRBJ1-6	-	CASTSVGGSNSPLHF	TGTGCCAGCACCTCGGTGGGCGGGAGTAATTCACCCCTCCACTTT
-	TRBV6-5	TRBJ1-5	-	CASKMIGGGNQPQHF	TGTGCCAGCAAAATGATCGGTGGGGGCAATCAGCCCCAGCATTTT
-	TRBV30	TRBJ1-2	-	CAWSVPRTAGYTF	TGTGCCTGGAGTGTACCCAGGACTGCCGGCTACACCTTC
-	TRBV6-5	TRBJ2-2	-	CASSYSSRVSTGELFF	TGTGCCAGCAGTTACTCCAGCAGGGTGAGCACCGGGGAGCTGTTTTTT
TRBD2	TRBV24-1	TRBJ2-1	-	CATSDFERGRQFF	TGTGCCACCAGTGACTTTGAGCGGGGTAGGCAGTTCTTC
-	TRBV19	TRBJ2-1	-	CASKGGDAPYNEQFF	TGTGCCAGTAAGGGGGGGGACGCGCCTTACAATGAGCAGTTCTTC
TRBD2	TRBV5-1	TRBJ2-7	-	CASSLRTSYEQYF	TGCGCCAGCAGCTTGAGGACTAGCTACGAGCAGTACTTC
-	TRBV20-1	TRBJ1-2	-	CSASSLGEADYGYTF	TGCAGTGCTAGTAGTTTAGGTGAGGCGGACTATGGCTACACCTTC
-	TRBV27	TRBJ1-5	once	CASSVGHRSNQPQHF	TGTGCCAGCAGTGTGGGACACCGTAGCAATCAGCCCCAGCATTTT
TRBD2	TRBV30	TRBJ2-1	-	CAWSVASGGWQFF	TGTGCCTGGAGTGTAGCTAGCGGGGGATGGCAGTTCTTC
-	TRBV12-3/TRBV12-4	TRBJ1-1	-	CASSFTGHTEAFF	TGTGCCAGCAGTTTCACGGGGCACACTGAAGCTTTCTTT
-	TRBV6-5	TRBJ1-5	-	CASSYRINQPQHF	TGTGCCAGCAGTTACAGGATAAATCAGCCCCAGCATTTT
-	TRBV10-3	TRBJ1-4	-	CAISGGGREKLFF	TGTGCCATCAGTGGTGGGGGCCGGGAAAAACTGTTTTTT
-	TRBV2	TRBJ2-5	-	CASSNGQIQETQYF	TGTGCCAGCAGTAACGGGCAGATTCAAGAGACCCAGTACTTC
-	TRBV4-2	TRBJ2-1	-	CASSRAGSSGVGSYNEQFF	TGTGCCAGCAGCCGGGCCGGGTCCAGCGGTGTGGGCTCCTACAATGAGCAGTTCTTC
TRBD1	TRBV28	TRBJ1-3	-	CASSFVQGGTIYF	TGTGCCAGCAGTTTTGTTCAGGGGGGCACCATATATTTT